This T cell receptor (beta chain) was sequenced during a study of blood T cell repertoires in COVID-19. Study as a whole: Samples representing acute and convalescent COVID-19 were sourced from the United States, Italy and Spain. Nucleic acid was either cDNA or gDNA, and it came from T cells, B-cell-depleted T cells, or PBMCs.

As originally analysed: Counts of nucleated cells, estimated from reference gene primer amplification, were obtained. Repertoires were generated with immunoSEQ multiplex PCR, while TCRdb's copy carries only in-frame clones and drops some. V and J calls and clone size follow that table, whereas D and trimming were derived from the DNA. The table records 210,000 or so clones, around 80% of them present only once. From germline, CDR1 is SEHNR and CDR2 FQNEAQ (reference sequence). The length of the CDR3 is 16 residues. Germline trimming cut 1 base from V and 0 bases from J; bases unmatched to any gene: 2.

The chain couples TRBV7-9 to TRBJ2-2; 7 bases fit TRBD1. This receptor was taken from a man between 50 and 59 years old with active or convalescent COVID-19. The sample taken for sequencing was peripheral blood. The CDR3 DNA is TGTGCCAGCAGCTTAGATGGGACAGCGAACACCGGGGAGCTGTTTTTT. This sequence encodes CASSLDGTANTGELFF.